A selection of T cell receptor beta chains follows, all from one sample in a study of STAT3 mutations in large granular lymphocyte leukemia. Some clones are missing from TCRdb's copy, which holds only in-frame ones; the method was immunoSEQ multiplex PCR. The sample yields 13,000 or so clones, about 88% seen once. Sample: PBMCs. The receptors stem from a human donor with T large granular lymphocyte leukemia. Some clones in this sample may be carry-over from other donors' samples. Both conserved end residues are part of each CDR3. The order of the fields is V gene, clone size, D gene, J gene, CDR3 DNA, CDR3 protein. D genes are given only for firm matches. Some rows mark clone size as missing; the rest say once, few, many or name a class of expanded clone.

v_call: TRBV4-2
clone_size: NA
d_call: NA
j_call: TRBJ1-1
cdr3_nt: TGTGCCAGCAGCCAAGGGGCGGGGGGGTTAGGCACTGAAGCTTTCTTT
cdr3_aa: CASSQGAGGLGTEAFF

v_call: TRBV5-1
clone_size: NA
d_call: NA
j_call: TRBJ1-4
cdr3_nt: TGCGCCAGCAGCTTGGTTGGCCAGGGACCCAATGAAAAACTGTTTTTT
cdr3_aa: CASSLVGQGPNEKLFF

v_call: TRBV5-1
clone_size: NA
d_call: TRBD1
j_call: TRBJ1-4
cdr3_nt: TGCGCCAGCAGCTTGGGGACAGGGTTAAGTCGGAATGAAAAACTGTTTTTT
cdr3_aa: CASSLGTGLSRNEKLFF

v_call: TRBV4-1
clone_size: NA
d_call: NA
j_call: TRBJ1-5
cdr3_nt: TGCGCCAGCAGCCACGCGAGTGGAGGGGGCAATCAGCCCCAGCATTTT
cdr3_aa: CASSHASGGGNQPQHF

v_call: TRBV20-1
clone_size: NA
d_call: NA
j_call: TRBJ1-1
cdr3_nt: TGCAGTACCAAGATGGACACTGAAGCTTTCTTT
cdr3_aa: CSTKMDTEAFF

v_call: TRBV2
clone_size: NA
d_call: NA
j_call: TRBJ1-5
cdr3_nt: TGTGCCAGCAGTGGTCAGTTCGTGGGCAATCAGCCCCAGCATTTT
cdr3_aa: CASSGQFVGNQPQHF

v_call: TRBV7-6
clone_size: NA
d_call: NA
j_call: TRBJ2-2
cdr3_nt: TGTGCCAGCAGCATACTAGCTCCCAATTACGCCGGGGAGCTGTTTTTT
cdr3_aa: CASSILAPNYAGELFF

v_call: TRBV7-8
clone_size: NA
d_call: TRBD1
j_call: TRBJ2-5
cdr3_nt: TGTGCCAGCAGCTACCCCGGGACAGAGTTCCAAGAGACCCAGTACTTC
cdr3_aa: CASSYPGTEFQETQYF

v_call: TRBV11-2
clone_size: NA
d_call: TRBD1
j_call: TRBJ2-7
cdr3_nt: TGTGCCAGCAGCTCCATAAGGGGACAGGGGGCCTACGAGCAGTACTTC
cdr3_aa: CASSSIRGQGAYEQYF

v_call: TRBV2
clone_size: few
d_call: NA
j_call: TRBJ1-2
cdr3_nt: TGTGCCAGCAGTTACGACAGGATCTATGGCTACACCTTC
cdr3_aa: CASSYDRIYGYTF

v_call: TRBV28
clone_size: NA
d_call: TRBD2
j_call: TRBJ2-7
cdr3_nt: TGTGCCAGCAGGCGGGGGGCTAGCGGGAGGGGGGCCTACGAGCAGTACTTC
cdr3_aa: CASRRGASGRGAYEQYF

v_call: TRBV5-1
clone_size: NA
d_call: NA
j_call: TRBJ1-4
cdr3_nt: TGCGCCAGCAGCTTGGAGGCTAATGAAAAACTGTTTTTT
cdr3_aa: CASSLEANEKLFF

v_call: TRBV6-5
clone_size: once
d_call: NA
j_call: TRBJ1-1
cdr3_nt: TGTGCCAGCAGCCCGTTCCCCCCGAGGACTGAAGCTTTCTTT
cdr3_aa: CASSPFPPRTEAFF

v_call: TRBV4-1
clone_size: NA
d_call: NA
j_call: TRBJ1-6
cdr3_nt: TGCGCCAGCAAGAACCCCCTGACTCAGGCAAATTCACCCCTCCACTTT
cdr3_aa: CASKNPLTQANSPLHF

v_call: TRBV28
clone_size: NA
d_call: NA
j_call: TRBJ2-7
cdr3_nt: TGTGCCAGCAGAAGAGGGGGATGGCAGTACTTC
cdr3_aa: CASRRGGWQYF

v_call: TRBV4-3
clone_size: NA
d_call: NA
j_call: TRBJ2-3
cdr3_nt: TGCGCCAGCAGCCTCCAGGAGGGGGATACGCAGTATTTT
cdr3_aa: CASSLQEGDTQYF

v_call: TRBV28
clone_size: NA
d_call: NA
j_call: TRBJ2-2
cdr3_nt: TGTGCCTCTCAAACGGGACGGATGAACACCGGGGAGCTGTTTTTT
cdr3_aa: CASQTGRMNTGELFF

v_call: TRBV5-4
clone_size: NA
d_call: TRBD2
j_call: TRBJ2-3
cdr3_nt: TGTGCCAGCAGCTCAACTAGCGGGGGTACCAACATAGATACGCAGTATTTT
cdr3_aa: CASSSTSGGTNIDTQYF

v_call: TRBV7-8
clone_size: NA
d_call: NA
j_call: TRBJ2-5
cdr3_nt: TGTGCCAGCAGCTTGGATTACCAAGAGACCCAGTACTTC
cdr3_aa: CASSLDYQETQYF

v_call: TRBV5-1
clone_size: NA
d_call: TRBD2
j_call: TRBJ2-3
cdr3_nt: TGCGCCAGCAGCCTAGGACTAGCGATAGATACGCAGTATTTT
cdr3_aa: CASSLGLAIDTQYF

v_call: TRBV30
clone_size: NA
d_call: TRBD2
j_call: TRBJ2-3
cdr3_nt: TGTGCCTGGAGTCCCGGGAGGCCCACAGATACGCAGTATTTT
cdr3_aa: CAWSPGRPTDTQYF

v_call: TRBV5-1
clone_size: NA
d_call: NA
j_call: TRBJ2-5
cdr3_nt: TGCGCCAGCAGCTGGAGATCGTTTAGCGAGACCCAGTACTTC
cdr3_aa: CASSWRSFSETQYF

v_call: TRBV5-1
clone_size: NA
d_call: NA
j_call: TRBJ2-1
cdr3_nt: TGCGCCAGCAGCTTTAGGCCTAGCGTGGACAATGAGCAGTTCTTC
cdr3_aa: CASSFRPSVDNEQFF

v_call: TRBV5-8
clone_size: NA
d_call: NA
j_call: TRBJ2-3
cdr3_nt: TGTGCCAGCAGCTTTTCGGCAGGGCCCCGCACAGATACGCAGTATTTT
cdr3_aa: CASSFSAGPRTDTQYF

v_call: TRBV28
clone_size: NA
d_call: NA
j_call: TRBJ2-4
cdr3_nt: TGTGCCAGCAGTTTACCAGGGGCGGCCAAAAACATTCAGTACTTC
cdr3_aa: CASSLPGAAKNIQYF

v_call: TRBV27
clone_size: NA
d_call: NA
j_call: TRBJ2-1
cdr3_nt: TGTGCCAGCAGCCGGACCCTTACTAGGGGATACAATGAGCAGTTCTTC
cdr3_aa: CASSRTLTRGYNEQFF

v_call: TRBV10-2
clone_size: NA
d_call: NA
j_call: TRBJ1-1
cdr3_nt: TGCGCCAGCACTAGGGGCTCGGATACTGAAGCTTTCTTT
cdr3_aa: CASTRGSDTEAFF

v_call: TRBV18
clone_size: NA
d_call: NA
j_call: TRBJ2-1
cdr3_nt: TGTGCCAGCTCACCCGTCCAGGGGGGCAGGAATGAGCAGTTCTTC
cdr3_aa: CASSPVQGGRNEQFF

v_call: TRBV13
clone_size: NA
d_call: NA
j_call: TRBJ1-2
cdr3_nt: TGTGCCAGCAGCTTAAACAGGGAGGGCTATGGCTACACCTTC
cdr3_aa: CASSLNREGYGYTF

v_call: TRBV18
clone_size: NA
d_call: NA
j_call: TRBJ2-5
cdr3_nt: TGTGCCAGCTCACCGGAGAACTCCCAAGAGACCCAGTACTTC
cdr3_aa: CASSPENSQETQYF

v_call: TRBV4-2
clone_size: NA
d_call: TRBD2
j_call: TRBJ2-7
cdr3_nt: TGTGCCAGCAGCTTCCTGCCACAGGGGACTAGCGGAGGCCCCTCCTACGAGCAGTACTTC
cdr3_aa: CASSFLPQGTSGGPSYEQYF

v_call: TRBV14
clone_size: NA
d_call: NA
j_call: TRBJ2-2
cdr3_nt: TGTGCCAGCAGCCTCAACACCGGGGAGCTGTTTTTT
cdr3_aa: CASSLNTGELFF

v_call: TRBV6-5
clone_size: NA
d_call: TRBD1
j_call: TRBJ1-6
cdr3_nt: TGTGCCAGCAGTTACCAGGGGACAGGGGGGACGCCCCTCCACTTT
cdr3_aa: CASSYQGTGGTPLHF

v_call: TRBV30
clone_size: NA
d_call: NA
j_call: TRBJ1-4
cdr3_nt: TGTGCCTGGAGTCCCGAGACCGTTTATGAAAAACTGTTTTTT
cdr3_aa: CAWSPETVYEKLFF

v_call: TRBV6-6
clone_size: NA
d_call: TRBD1
j_call: TRBJ2-1
cdr3_nt: TGTGCCAGCAGCTCGGGACAGGGTGGCCGAAATGAGCAGTTCTTC
cdr3_aa: CASSSGQGGRNEQFF

v_call: TRBV5-1
clone_size: NA
d_call: NA
j_call: TRBJ1-1
cdr3_nt: TGCGCCAGCAGCTACCCGGAGGAGGGAGGGTCTGAAGCTTTCTTT
cdr3_aa: CASSYPEEGGSEAFF

v_call: TRBV10-1
clone_size: few
d_call: TRBD1
j_call: TRBJ1-6
cdr3_nt: TGCGCCAGCCAGGGGGCATGGAATTCACCCCTCCACTTT
cdr3_aa: CASQGAWNSPLHF

v_call: TRBV19
clone_size: NA
d_call: NA
j_call: TRBJ2-5
cdr3_nt: TGTGCCAGCCGACCGCGAGCACAAGAGACCCAGTACTTC
cdr3_aa: CASRPRAQETQYF

v_call: TRBV5-4
clone_size: NA
d_call: TRBD1
j_call: TRBJ2-2
cdr3_nt: TGTGCCAGCAGCACCCGACAGGGGACGAACACCGGGGAGCTGTTTTTT
cdr3_aa: CASSTRQGTNTGELFF

v_call: TRBV6-5
clone_size: NA
d_call: TRBD1
j_call: TRBJ2-1
cdr3_nt: TGTGCCAGCACTACTATCGGGACAGCCGAGCAGTTCTTC
cdr3_aa: CASTTIGTAEQFF

v_call: TRBV7-2
clone_size: NA
d_call: NA
j_call: TRBJ1-2
cdr3_nt: TGTGCCAGCAGCTTATTGGGAGGGGACTATGGCTACACCTTC
cdr3_aa: CASSLLGGDYGYTF

v_call: TRBV28
clone_size: NA
d_call: NA
j_call: TRBJ1-1
cdr3_nt: TGTGCCAGCAGTTCGCCTTGGGTAGGCCAGAACACTGAAGCTTTCTTT
cdr3_aa: CASSSPWVGQNTEAFF

v_call: TRBV13
clone_size: NA
d_call: NA
j_call: TRBJ2-7
cdr3_nt: TGTGCCAGCACCATCCCGGGGTACGAGCAGTACTTC
cdr3_aa: CASTIPGYEQYF

v_call: TRBV29-1
clone_size: NA
d_call: NA
j_call: TRBJ1-2
cdr3_nt: TGCAGCGTTGTGGGGGGGCTTAGGGATGGCTACACCTTC
cdr3_aa: CSVVGGLRDGYTF

v_call: TRBV27
clone_size: NA
d_call: TRBD1
j_call: TRBJ2-3
cdr3_nt: TGTGCCAGCCGGGTCCGGGACAGGTTCACAGATACGCAGTATTTT
cdr3_aa: CASRVRDRFTDTQYF

v_call: TRBV7-6
clone_size: NA
d_call: NA
j_call: TRBJ1-3
cdr3_nt: TGTGCCAGCAGCTTAGGAGGTATCTCTGGAAACACCATATATTTT
cdr3_aa: CASSLGGISGNTIYF

v_call: TRBV7-2
clone_size: NA
d_call: NA
j_call: TRBJ2-3
cdr3_nt: TGTGCCAGCAGCTTAGGGGTACTAGCCCCAGATACGCAGTATTTT
cdr3_aa: CASSLGVLAPDTQYF

v_call: TRBV27
clone_size: NA
d_call: TRBD2
j_call: TRBJ2-5
cdr3_nt: TGTGCCAGCAGCCCCACAGCCGGGGGGGAGACCCAGTACTTC
cdr3_aa: CASSPTAGGETQYF

v_call: TRBV7-9
clone_size: once
d_call: NA
j_call: TRBJ2-7
cdr3_nt: TGTGCCAGCAGCTTAGCGACGGACGAGCAGTACTTC
cdr3_aa: CASSLATDEQYF

v_call: TRBV19
clone_size: NA
d_call: NA
j_call: TRBJ1-1
cdr3_nt: TGTGCCAGTAGTAATCTCCGGGCCCAGAACACTGAAGCTTTCTTT
cdr3_aa: CASSNLRAQNTEAFF

v_call: TRBV27
clone_size: NA
d_call: NA
j_call: TRBJ1-5
cdr3_nt: TGTGCCAGCCTCCCCCAGGGGTATAGCAATCAGCCCCAGCATTTT
cdr3_aa: CASLPQGYSNQPQHF

v_call: TRBV15
clone_size: NA
d_call: TRBD1
j_call: TRBJ2-2
cdr3_nt: TGTGCCACCAGCGGATCCGACAGGGGGCGCAACGGGGAGCTGTTTTTT
cdr3_aa: CATSGSDRGRNGELFF

v_call: TRBV7-2
clone_size: NA
d_call: TRBD1
j_call: TRBJ2-7
cdr3_nt: TGTGCCAGCAGCTTAGGGCAGGGGGCCTACGAGCAGTACTTC
cdr3_aa: CASSLGQGAYEQYF